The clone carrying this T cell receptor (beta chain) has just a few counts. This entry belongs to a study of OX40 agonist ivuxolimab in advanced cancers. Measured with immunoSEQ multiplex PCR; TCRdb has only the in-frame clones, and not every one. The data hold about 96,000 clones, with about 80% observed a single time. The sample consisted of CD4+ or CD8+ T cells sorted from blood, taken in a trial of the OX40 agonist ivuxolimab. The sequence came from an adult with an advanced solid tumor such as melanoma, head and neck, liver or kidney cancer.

CDR3 in amino acids: CASSRAGGTLHF. CDR3 nucleotide sequence: TGTGCCAGCAGCCGTGCGGGGGGGACCCTCCACTTT. The chain is built from TRBV5-6 and TRBJ1-6; maybe TRBD1 (5 bases). Per the germline V gene, CDR1 is SGHDT and CDR2 is YYEEEE. This CDR3 contains 12 residues. V was pared by 4 bases and J by 14 bases, with 13 bases between.